Each of the 18 T cell receptor beta chains below was sequenced from the same sample in a study of cytomegalovirus exposure and HLA in healthy donors. The PCR had 60 Vbeta and 13 Jbeta primers. Measured with immunoSEQ multiplex PCR; TCRdb has only the in-frame clones, and not every one. Among approximately 61,000 clones listed, around 75% were seen once. The specimen sequenced was PBMCs. All receptors come from a man aged 50-60 years in good health and CMV-seropositive.

The chain joins TRBV19 to TRBJ1-1; 11 bases are a match to TRBD1. CDR1 LNHDA and CDR2 SQIVND come from the germline V gene (reference sequence). Trimming took 5 bases from V and 4 from J; bases not matched to a gene: 9. The CDR3 loop spans 16 amino acids. In DNA, the CDR3 is TGTGCCAGTAGTGTCCGGGACAGGGGGTCAGGCACTGAAGCTTTCTTT. This sequence encodes CASSVRDRGSGTEAFF.

This clone was detected a few times. The chain recombines TRBV6-5 with TRBJ2-3; no clear D gene. The CDR3 extends over 11 amino acids. V was clipped by 5 bases and J by 8 bases, with 8 bases between them. Per germline, CDR1 MNHEY and CDR2 SVGAGI. The CDR3, as DNA: TGTGCCAGCAGTGCGGCCGGTACGCAGTATTTT. This gives the protein CASSAAGTQYF.

This clone has only a few counts. The gene calls are TRBV10-3 and TRBJ1-2; D is uncertain. V was cut by 4 bases and J by 5 bases, with 11 bases left in between. CDR1 and CDR2 from the germline V gene are ENHRY and SYGVKD. There are 13 residues in the CDR3. The CDR3 DNA follows: TGTGCCATCAGTGTATCACAACGTTATGGCTACACCTTC. Protein product: CAISVSQRYGYTF.

J is TRBJ2-5 and V is TRBV7-3, with 9 nucleotides matching TRBD2. The CDR3 length is 14 residues. Germline trimming cut 4 bases from V and 5 bases from J; bases unmatched to any gene: 5. In germline, CDR1 is SGHTA, CDR2 FQGTGA. The CDR3, as DNA: TGTGCCAGCAGCTCTGGGACTAGCCGGGAGACCCAGTACTTC. Translated, it gives CASSSGTSRETQYF. The full variable domain, its missing parts supplied by reference TRBV7-3 and TRBJ2-5, is GAGVSQTPSNKVTEKGKYVELRCDPISGHTALYWYRQSLGQGPEFLIYFQGTGAADDSGLPNDRFFAVRPEGSVSTLKIQRTERGDSAVYLCASSSGTSRETQYFGPGTRLLVL.

The J gene is TRBJ2-5, the V gene TRBV28, with TRBD1 identical over 8 bases. The J call may be faulty, since TRBJ2-7 better matches the DNA end. The germline V gene has CDR1 MDHEN and CDR2 SYDVKM. The CDR3 has 14 amino acids. In nucleotides, the CDR3 is TGTGCCAGCAGTTTTCGGACAGGGCGGCCCGAGCAGTACTTC. Translating it yields CASSFRTGRPEQYF.

Turning to this clone: A junction end diverges from the germline sequence, so it may reflect a read error. This chain joins TRBV7-2 and TRBJ1-1, with D possibly TRBD1 on 5 matching bases. Germline V gene sequence: CDR1 SGHTA, CDR2 FQGNSA. The CDR3 is made up of 11 amino acids. CDR3 residues: CATAAYNLLVF. The CDR3 DNA sequence: TGTGCGACAGCAGCTTACAATCTGTTGGTTTTT.

This clone turned up a few times. The CDR3 loop is CASRTPGQGNEQYF. For the CDR3, the DNA is TGTGCCAGCAGAACTCCGGGACAGGGTAACGAGCAGTACTTC. The rearrangement links TRBV5-4 to TRBJ2-7; the match to TRBD1 covers 9 bases. The CDR3 is 14 amino acids. CDR1 and CDR2 (germline): SGHNT, YYREEE (reference sequence). J was trimmed by 5 bases and V by 5 bases; bases with no gene match: 8.

The chain recombines TRBV6-5 with TRBJ2-3; 12 positions match TRBD2. V lost 6 bases, J lost 6 bases, and 7 bases stayed unmatched. The CDR3 has 15 amino acids. Germline CDR1 is MNHEY and CDR2 is SVGAGI. The CDR3 is CASRRTSGMVDTQYF. The CDR3 DNA is TGTGCCAGCAGGAGGACTAGCGGGATGGTGGATACGCAGTATTTT.

The chain links TRBV7-8 to TRBJ2-7; D possibly corresponds to TRBD2 (5 bases). This CDR3 comprises 12 residues. V gave up 2 bases and J gave up 3 bases, with 5 bases separating them. Germline V lookup: CDR1 SGHVS, CDR2 FQNEAQ. The CDR3 nucleotides read TGTGCCAGCAGCTTACGGGGCTACGAGCAGTACTTC. Translated: CASSLRGYEQYF.

The V and J genes are TRBV5-6 and TRBJ2-5; 8 nucleotides line up with TRBD2. The germline CDR1 and CDR2 sequences are SGHDT and YYEEEE. The CDR3 is 18 residues long. V gave up 0 bases and J gave up 0 bases; unmatched junction bases: 10. CDR3 sequence (DNA): TGTGCCAGCAGCTTGGGGCGGGGCATTAGCGGGAACCAAGAGACCCAGTACTTC. This translates into CASSLGRGISGNQETQYF.

This clone was seen a single time. V gene TRBV13 combines with J gene TRBJ1-1, with a tentative D call TRBD1 (6 bases). CDR1 PRHDT and CDR2 FYEKMQ come from the germline V gene (reference sequence). CDR3 length equals 13 residues. The ends were cut back, 3 bases at V and 6 bases at J, with 11 bases in the middle. Here the CDR3 DNA reads TGTGCCAGCAGCTTGGGGAGGGGGGCTGAAGCTTTCTTT. Translating gives CASSLGRGAEAFF. The entire variable domain, with the rest obtained from reference TRBV13 and TRBJ1-1, is as follows: AAGVIQSPRHLIKEKRETATLKCYPIPRHDTVYWYQQGPGQDPQFLISFYEKMQSDKGSIPDRFSAQQFSDYHSELNMSSLELGDSALYFCASSLGRGAEAFFGQGTRLTVV.

The J gene is TRBJ2-7, the V gene TRBV2, with no clear D. The CDR3 contains 11 residues. Germline V gives CDR1 SNHLY, CDR2 FYNNEI. V lost 3 bases and J 4 bases, leaving 4 bases between the germline ends. DNA of the CDR3: TGTGCCAGCAGTGATGAGTACGAGCAGTACTTC. Its protein is CASSDEYEQYF.

The chain combines TRBV6-5 with TRBJ1-1, with D uncertain. This CDR3 region has 12 residues. With 6 bases removed from V and 7 bases from J, the gap between germline ends came to 12 bases. Germline lookup yields CDR1 MNHEY and CDR2 SVGAGI. The CDR3 reads CASSPVTIEAFF. The CDR3 DNA follows: TGTGCCAGCAGCCCGGTAACGATTGAAGCTTTCTTT.

The chain has TRBV10-3 and TRBJ1-5, with 8 nucleotides matching TRBD1. The CDR3 loop spans 16 amino acids. CDR1 and CDR2 from the germline V gene are ENHRY and SYGVKD. V lost 0 bases, J lost 3 bases, and 4 bases stayed unmatched. Here the CDR3 reads CAISESTGANNQPQHF. CDR3 nucleotide sequence: TGTGCCATCAGTGAGTCGACAGGGGCCAACAATCAGCCCCAGCATTTT.

The V call is TRBV7-2, the J call TRBJ2-7; D uncertain. Looked up from germline, CDR1 is SGHTA and CDR2 is FQGNSA. Trimming shortened V by 2 bases and J by 2 bases, and 10 bases separated the two germline ends. The CDR3 is 14 residues long. The CDR3 spells CASSLSVAPYEQYF. The CDR3, as DNA: TGTGCCAGCAGCTTATCTGTAGCCCCCTACGAGCAGTACTTC.

The V call is TRBV6-1, the J call TRBJ2-7; 12 bases match TRBD2. The CDR3 is made up of 15 amino acids. CDR1 is MNHNS, CDR2 SASEGT, per germline. Unmatched junction bases numbered 2, after V lost 4 bases and J lost 1 base. This CDR3 reads CASSGGLAGSYEQYF. The CDR3 DNA reads as TGTGCCAGCAGTGGGGGACTAGCGGGTTCCTACGAGCAGTACTTC.

The V call is TRBV5-4, the J call TRBJ1-2, with unresolved D. Germline lookup yields CDR1 SGHNT and CDR2 YYREEE (reference sequence). The V gene lost 0 bases and the J gene lost 8 bases, with 14 bases spanning the gap. CDR3 size: 14 residues. CDR3 nucleotide sequence: TGTGCCAGCAGCTTGGTGGGTGCAGGAGGCGGCTACACCTTC. Translated: CASSLVGAGGGYTF.

The chain combines TRBV10-3 with TRBJ1-5; D ambiguous. Deletions cut 3 bases from V and 7 bases from J, with 13 bases between. There are 14 residues in the CDR3. CDR1 ENHRY and CDR2 SYGVKD come from the germline V gene. The CDR3 DNA follows: TGTGCCATCAGTGATCCCGGGAGTATGCAGCCCCAGCATTTT. Its translation is CAISDPGSMQPQHF.